This entry concerns a single T cell receptor (beta chain). Cohorts were based on clinical histories the participants reported. Each exposed participant met a COVID-19 case in the 2 weeks preceding study entry. The sample is drawn from a study of blood T cell repertoires in COVID-19. Across the whole study: Whether acute or convalescent, the COVID-19 samples came from the United States, Italy and Spain. From T cells, B-cell-depleted T cells, or PBMCs came the material, which was cDNA or gDNA.

The table came from immunoSEQ multiplex PCR; TCRdb's copy has only in-frame clones and leaves some out. This sample carries 210,000 or so clones, over 75% of them seen once, and the ten largest clones take about 3.5%. Germline trimming cut 10 bases from V and 7 bases from J; bases unmatched to any gene: 6. The CDR3 has 13 residues. The V gene's germline CDR1 is LNHDA and CDR2 SQIVND (reference sequence). The sequencing sample was made of PBMCs or T cells enriched from blood (not recorded which). The chain has TRBV19 and TRBJ2-1, with 11 bases fitting TRBD2. The sequence was collected from a woman aged 25-40 years who had been exposed to COVID-19. The CDR3 sequence is CATSSGRSNEQFF. CDR3 in DNA: TGTGCCACCTCTAGCGGGAGGTCAAATGAGCAGTTCTTC.